This TCR beta chain was obtained from a study of T cells after yellow fever vaccination. Germline values: CDR1 SGHRS, CDR2 YFSETQ. V gave up 5 bases and J gave up 6 bases, with 10 bases separating them. CDR3 length: 12 amino acids. TCRdb called the 5' RACE reads again in MiXCR, with one record for every CDR3 protein. The sample yields some 350,000 distinct CDR3 sequences, around 4.1% seen once. This receptor was identified in a man between 18 and 35 years old who received the YFV17D yellow fever vaccine. The chain has TRBV5-1 and TRBJ2-3; unclear D gene. The specimen comprised PBMCs, sampled 5 days after the yellow fever booster vaccination. CDR3 coding DNA: TGCGCCAGCAGGCCCTCACATGATACGCAGTATTTT. This codes for CASRPSHDTQYF.